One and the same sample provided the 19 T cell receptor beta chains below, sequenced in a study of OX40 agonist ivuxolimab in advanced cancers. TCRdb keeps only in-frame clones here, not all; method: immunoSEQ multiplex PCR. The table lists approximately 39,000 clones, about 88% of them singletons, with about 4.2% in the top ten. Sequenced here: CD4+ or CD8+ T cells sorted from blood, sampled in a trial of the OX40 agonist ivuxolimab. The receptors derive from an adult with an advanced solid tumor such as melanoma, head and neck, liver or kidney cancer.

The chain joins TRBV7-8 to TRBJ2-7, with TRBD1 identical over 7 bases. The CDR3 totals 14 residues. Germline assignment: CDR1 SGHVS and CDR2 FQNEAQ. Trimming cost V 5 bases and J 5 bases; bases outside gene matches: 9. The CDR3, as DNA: TGTGCCAGCAGCCTCGCTACAGGGGCCCACGAGCAGTACTTC. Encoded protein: CASSLATGAHEQYF.

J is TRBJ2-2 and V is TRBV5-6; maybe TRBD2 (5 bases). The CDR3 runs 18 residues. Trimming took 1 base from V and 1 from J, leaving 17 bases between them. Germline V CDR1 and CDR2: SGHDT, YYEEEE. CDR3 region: CASSLQRFEGQNTGELFF. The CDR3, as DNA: TGTGCCAGCAGCTTGCAGAGGTTTGAGGGCCAGAACACCGGGGAGCTGTTTTTT.

Written as DNA, the CDR3 is TGTGCCAGCAGGACGGGGACAGGGAACACCGGGGAGCTGTTTTTT. Amino acids: CASRTGTGNTGELFF. The V gene is TRBV5-4, the J gene TRBJ2-2, with 8 bases fitting TRBD1. V dropped 5 bases and J dropped 1; count of bases not matched to a gene: 4. The CDR3 consists of 15 residues. Germline values: CDR1 SGHNT, CDR2 YYREEE (reference sequence).

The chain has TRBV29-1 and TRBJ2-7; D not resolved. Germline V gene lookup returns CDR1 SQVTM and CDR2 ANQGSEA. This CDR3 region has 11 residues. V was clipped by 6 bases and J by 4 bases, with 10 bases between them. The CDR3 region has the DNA TGCAGCGTGAGTACACAGTACGAGCAGTACTTC. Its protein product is CSVSTQYEQYF.

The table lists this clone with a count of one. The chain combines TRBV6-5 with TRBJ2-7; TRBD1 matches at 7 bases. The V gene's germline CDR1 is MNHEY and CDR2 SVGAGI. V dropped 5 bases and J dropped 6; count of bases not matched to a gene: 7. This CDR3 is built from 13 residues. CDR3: CASSVQGLGEQYF. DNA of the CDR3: TGTGCCAGCAGTGTACAGGGGTTGGGCGAGCAGTACTTC.

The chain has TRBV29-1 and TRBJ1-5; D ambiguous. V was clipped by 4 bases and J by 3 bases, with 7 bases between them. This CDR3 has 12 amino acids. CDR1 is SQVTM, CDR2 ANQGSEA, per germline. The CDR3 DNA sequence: TGCAGCGTTGGGCATCTCAATCAGCCCCAGCATTTT. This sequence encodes CSVGHLNQPQHF.

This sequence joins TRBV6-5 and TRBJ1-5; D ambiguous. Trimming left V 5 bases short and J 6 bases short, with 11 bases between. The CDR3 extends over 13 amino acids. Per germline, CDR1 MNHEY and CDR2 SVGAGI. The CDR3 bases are TGTGCCAGCAGTCCCTTTGCGGGTCAGCCCCAGCATTTT. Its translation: CASSPFAGQPQHF.

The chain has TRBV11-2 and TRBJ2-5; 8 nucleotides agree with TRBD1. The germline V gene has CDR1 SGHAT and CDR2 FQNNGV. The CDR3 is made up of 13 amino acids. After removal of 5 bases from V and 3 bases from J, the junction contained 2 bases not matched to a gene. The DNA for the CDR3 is TGTGCCAGCAGCCGGACAGGGAAAGAGACCCAGTACTTC. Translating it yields CASSRTGKETQYF.

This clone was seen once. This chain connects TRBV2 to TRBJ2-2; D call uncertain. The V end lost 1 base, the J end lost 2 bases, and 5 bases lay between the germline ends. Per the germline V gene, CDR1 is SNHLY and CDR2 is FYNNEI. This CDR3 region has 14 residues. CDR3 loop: CASSEEPNTGELFF. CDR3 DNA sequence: TGTGCCAGCAGTGAAGAGCCTAACACCGGGGAGCTGTTTTTT. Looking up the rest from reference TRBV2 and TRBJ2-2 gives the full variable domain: EPEVTQTPSHQVTQMGQEVILRCVPISNHLYFYWYRQILGQKVEFLVSFYNNEISEKSEIFDDQFSVERPDGSNFTLKIRSTKLEDSAMYFCASSEEPNTGELFFGEGSRLTVL.

The CDR3 DNA follows: TGCGCCAGCAGCCAAGATCCAGGGACTAGCGGGGGTGCAGATACGCAGTATTTT. Amino acids: CASSQDPGTSGGADTQYF. This chain links TRBV4-1 with TRBJ2-3; TRBD2 agrees at 14 bases. The CDR3 is 18 residues long. With V trimmed by 0 bases and J by 4 bases, 6 bases remained unmatched. Per the germline V gene, CDR1 is MGHRA and CDR2 is YSYEKL.

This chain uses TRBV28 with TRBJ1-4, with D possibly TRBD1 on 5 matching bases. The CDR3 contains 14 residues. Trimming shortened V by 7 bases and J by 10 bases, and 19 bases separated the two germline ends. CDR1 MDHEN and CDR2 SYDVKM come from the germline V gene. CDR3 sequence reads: CASNLLQSRGKLFF. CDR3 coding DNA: TGTGCCAGCAACCTTCTACAATCAAGGGGAAAACTGTTTTTT.

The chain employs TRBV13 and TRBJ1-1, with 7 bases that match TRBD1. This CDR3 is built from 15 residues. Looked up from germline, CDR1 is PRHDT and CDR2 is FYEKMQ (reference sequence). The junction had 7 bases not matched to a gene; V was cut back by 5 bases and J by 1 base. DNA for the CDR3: TGTGCCAGCAGCGCCCCAGGGGGTAAGAACACTGAAGCTTTCTTT. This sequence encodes CASSAPGGKNTEAFF. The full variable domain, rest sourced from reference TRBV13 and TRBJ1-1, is AAGVIQSPRHLIKEKRETATLKCYPIPRHDTVYWYQQGPGQDPQFLISFYEKMQSDKGSIPDRFSAQQFSDYHSELNMSSLELGDSALYFCASSAPGGKNTEAFFGQGTRLTVV.

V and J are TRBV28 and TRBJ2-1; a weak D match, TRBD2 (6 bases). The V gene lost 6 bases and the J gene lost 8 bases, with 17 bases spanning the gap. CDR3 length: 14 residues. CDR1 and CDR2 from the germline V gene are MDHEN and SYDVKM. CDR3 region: CASRKGGEVDEQFF. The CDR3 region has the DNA TGTGCCAGCAGGAAAGGCGGGGAGGTGGATGAGCAGTTCTTC.

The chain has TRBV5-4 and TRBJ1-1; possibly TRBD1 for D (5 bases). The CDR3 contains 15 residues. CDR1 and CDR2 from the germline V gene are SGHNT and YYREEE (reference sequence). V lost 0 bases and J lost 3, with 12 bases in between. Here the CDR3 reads CASSLALTVHTEAFF. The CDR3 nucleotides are TGTGCCAGCAGCTTGGCGTTGACAGTGCACACTGAAGCTTTCTTT.

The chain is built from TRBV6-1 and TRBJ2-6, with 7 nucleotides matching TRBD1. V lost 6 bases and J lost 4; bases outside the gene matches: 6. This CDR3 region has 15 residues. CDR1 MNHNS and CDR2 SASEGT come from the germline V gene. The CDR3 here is CASRMTGTGANVLTF. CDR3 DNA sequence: TGTGCCAGCAGGATGACAGGGACGGGGGCCAACGTCCTGACTTTC.

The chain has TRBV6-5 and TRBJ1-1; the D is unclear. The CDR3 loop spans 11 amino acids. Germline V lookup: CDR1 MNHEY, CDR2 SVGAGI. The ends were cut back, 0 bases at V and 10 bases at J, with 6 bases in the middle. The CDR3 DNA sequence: TGTGCCAGCAGTTACTCGAATCGAGCTTTCTTT. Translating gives CASSYSNRAFF.

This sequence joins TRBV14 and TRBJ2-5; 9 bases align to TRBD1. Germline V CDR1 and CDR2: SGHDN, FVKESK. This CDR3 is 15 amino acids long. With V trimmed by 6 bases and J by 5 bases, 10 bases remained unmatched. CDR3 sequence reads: CASRSRDRVSETQYF. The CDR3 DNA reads TGTGCCAGCAGGAGCCGGGACAGGGTGTCGGAGACCCAGTACTTC.

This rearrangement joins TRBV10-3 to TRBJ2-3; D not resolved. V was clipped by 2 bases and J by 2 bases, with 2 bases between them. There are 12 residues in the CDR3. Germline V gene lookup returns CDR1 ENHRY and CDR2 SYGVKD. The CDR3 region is CAISEDTDTQYF. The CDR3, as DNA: TGTGCCATCAGTGAGGACACAGATACGCAGTATTTT.

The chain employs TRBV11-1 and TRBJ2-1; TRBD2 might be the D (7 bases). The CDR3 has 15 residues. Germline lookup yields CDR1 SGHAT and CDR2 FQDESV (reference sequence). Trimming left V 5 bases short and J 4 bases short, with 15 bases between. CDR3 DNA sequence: TGTGCCAGCAGCAGAACAGGGAGGGCGTACAATGAGCAGTTCTTC. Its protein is CASSRTGRAYNEQFF. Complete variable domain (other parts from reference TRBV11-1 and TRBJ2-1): EAEVAQSPRYKITEKSQAVAFWCDPISGHATLYWYRQILGQGPELLVQFQDESVVDDSQLPKDRFSAERLKGVDSTLKIQPAELGDSAMYLCASSRTGRAYNEQFFGPGTRLTVL.